Presented here are 5 T cell receptor beta chains from one specimen sequenced in a study of CD8+ T cells in alopecia areata. cDNA serving as the sequencing template came from extracted, reverse transcribed RNA. Repertoires were generated with immunoSEQ multiplex PCR, while TCRdb's copy carries only in-frame clones and drops some. Here the sample spans 150,000 or so clones, around 86% being singletons. Treatment specified: oral pan-JAK inhibitor, 5-10 mg twice daily. Here the sequenced sample was CD8+ T cells sorted from blood, taken at week 4, from a patient treated with tofacitinib. All receptors derive from a human donor with alopecia areata.

A remark on this clone: The same CDR3 arises from other DNA sequences in this sample as well. This rearrangement joins TRBV29-1 to TRBJ2-7; D gene unclear. V lost 0 bases and J 4 bases, leaving 7 bases between the germline ends. The CDR3 is made up of 12 amino acids. The germline V gene encodes CDR1 SQVTM and CDR2 ANQGSEA. The CDR3 coding sequence is TGCAGCGTTGAAGAAGGTGATTACGAGCAGTACTTC. This sequence encodes CSVEEGDYEQYF.

This clone was counted only a few times. The chain uses TRBV29-1 and TRBJ2-4; 11 bases are a match to TRBD2. The CDR3 covers 14 residues. The junction had 9 bases not matched to a gene; V was cut back by 6 bases and J by 8 bases. Germline V gene data show CDR1 as SQVTM and CDR2 as ANQGSEA. The CDR3 nucleotides are TGCAGCGTCCCTACTAGCGGGGGAGGGGACATTCAGTACTTC. This gives the protein CSVPTSGGGDIQYF.

The CDR3 DNA follows: TGCAGCGTTGAAGGGACAGGGACCACCGGGGAGCTGTTTTTT. It translates to CSVEGTGTTGELFF. The gene calls are TRBV29-1 and TRBJ2-2; 8 bases fit TRBD1. This CDR3 contains 14 residues. CDR1 and CDR2 (germline): SQVTM, ANQGSEA. With V trimmed by 1 base and J by 4 bases, 2 bases remained unmatched.

In its sample, this clone was seen once. The chain employs TRBV7-9 and TRBJ2-1; the D gene is possibly TRBD1 (6 bases). The V end was cut by 5 bases, the J end by 7 bases, with 21 bases between. This CDR3 has 16 amino acids. Germline V gene lookup returns CDR1 SEHNR and CDR2 FQNEAQ (reference sequence). The CDR3 spells CASSPRTGNEVNEQFF. CDR3 bases: TGTGCCAGCAGCCCCAGAACAGGGAACGAAGTGAATGAGCAGTTCTTC.

The J gene is TRBJ2-7, the V gene TRBV10-3; 7 positions agree with TRBD1. V lost 0 bases, J lost 3 bases, and 14 bases stayed unmatched. This CDR3 region has 18 residues. Germline V gene data show CDR1 as ENHRY and CDR2 as SYGVKD. For the CDR3, the DNA is TGTGCCATCAGTGAGTCGGTCCCCGGACAGGCCCAAAACTACGAGCAGTACTTC. Residues: CAISESVPGQAQNYEQYF.